The clone carrying this T cell receptor (beta chain) was seen a handful of times. Its antigen is currently unknown. One end of the junction is discordant with germline, which a read error may explain. CDR3 regions of TCR beta were amplified from RNA transcripts. Second-round multiplex PCR came after first-round RT-PCR with HTBI primers. TCRdb reprocessed the multiplex PCR reads with MiXCR, giving one entry per CDR3 protein. This sample has 200,000 to 250,000 distinct CDR3 sequences, with around a fifth found just once. This sample is part of a study of Graves' ophthalmopathy and Graves' hyperthyroidism. General observations from the study: Most thyroid clonotypes expanded beyond 0.001 frequency were also found in blood.

No donor had other autoimmune disease, uncontrolled infection, pregnancy or lactation. Serum thyroxine and TRAb, along with clinical symptoms, thyroid ultrasound and orbital computed tomography, were what diagnosis relied on. CDR1 and CDR2 from the germline V gene are MNHEY and SMNVEV (reference sequence). This CDR3 spans 15 amino acids. Sequenced material: peripheral blood. V usage is TRBV27 and J usage is TRBJ1-2, with a tentative D call TRBD1 (5 bases). This TCR was recovered from a woman aged 45-60 years with Graves' ophthalmopathy. DNA for the CDR3: TGTGCCAGCAGTCCCCTAATGGGGCCAAGCTATGGCTACAACTTC. Its translation is CASSPLMGPSYGYNF.